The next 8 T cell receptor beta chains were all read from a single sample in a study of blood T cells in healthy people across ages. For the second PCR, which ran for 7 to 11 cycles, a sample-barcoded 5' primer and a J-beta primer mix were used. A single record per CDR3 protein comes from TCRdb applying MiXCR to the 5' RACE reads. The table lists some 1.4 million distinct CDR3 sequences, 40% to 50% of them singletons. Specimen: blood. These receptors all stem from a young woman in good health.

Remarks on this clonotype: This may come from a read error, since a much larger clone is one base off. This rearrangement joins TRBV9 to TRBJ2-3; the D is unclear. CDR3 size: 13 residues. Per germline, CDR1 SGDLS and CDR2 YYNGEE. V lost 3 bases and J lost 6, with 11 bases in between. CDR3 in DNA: TGTGCCAGCAGCGGGGCTCCTCCCGATACGCAGTATTTT. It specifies CASSGAPPDTQYF. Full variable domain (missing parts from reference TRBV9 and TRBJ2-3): DSGVTQTPKHLITATGQRVTLRCSPRSGDLSVYWYQQSLDQGLQFLIQYYNGEERAKGNILERFSAQQFPDLHSELNLSSLELGDSALYFCASSGAPPDTQYFGPGTRLTVL.

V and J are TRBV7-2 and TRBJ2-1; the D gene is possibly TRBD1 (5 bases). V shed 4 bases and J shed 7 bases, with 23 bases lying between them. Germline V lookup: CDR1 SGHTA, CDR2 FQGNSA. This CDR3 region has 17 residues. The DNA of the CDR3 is TGTGCCAGCAGCTCCCTTGGGGCGAGAGTACATTGGAATGAGCAGTTCTTC. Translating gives CASSSLGARVHWNEQFF.

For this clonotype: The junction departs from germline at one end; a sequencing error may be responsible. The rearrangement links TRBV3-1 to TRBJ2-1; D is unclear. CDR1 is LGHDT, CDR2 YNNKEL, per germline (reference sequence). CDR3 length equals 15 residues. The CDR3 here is CASSSRAGYGNEPFF. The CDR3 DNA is TGTGCCAGCAGCTCCCGGGCCGGCTATGGCAATGAGCCGTTCTTC.

The CDR3 region has the DNA TGTGCCAGCAGCGCTGGGACCTCAGCCGCAGATACGCAGTATTTT. Its translation is CASSAGTSAADTQYF. This chain uses TRBV9 with TRBJ2-3; D tentatively fits TRBD1 or TRBD2 (5 bases each). Trimming shortened V by 3 bases and J by 4 bases, and 15 bases separated the two germline ends. Germline V gene sequence: CDR1 SGDLS, CDR2 YYNGEE. The CDR3 spans 15 residues.

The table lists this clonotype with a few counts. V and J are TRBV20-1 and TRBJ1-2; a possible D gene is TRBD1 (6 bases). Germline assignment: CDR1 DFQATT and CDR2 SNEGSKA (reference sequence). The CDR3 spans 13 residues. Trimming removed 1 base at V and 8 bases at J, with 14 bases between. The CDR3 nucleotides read TGCAGTGCTAGAGGGGAGGGGGTTAGGGGCTACACCTTC. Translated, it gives CSARGEGVRGYTF.

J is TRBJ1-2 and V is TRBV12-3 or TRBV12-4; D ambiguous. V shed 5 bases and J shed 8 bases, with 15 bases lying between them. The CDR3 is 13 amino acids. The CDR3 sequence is CASSNPGGEGYTF. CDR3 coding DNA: TGTGCCAGCAGTAACCCCGGCGGGGAAGGCTACACCTTC.

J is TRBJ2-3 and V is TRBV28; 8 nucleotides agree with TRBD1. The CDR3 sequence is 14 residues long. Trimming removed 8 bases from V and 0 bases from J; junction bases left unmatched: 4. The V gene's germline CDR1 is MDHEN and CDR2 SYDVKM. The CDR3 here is CASGRQGSTDTQYF. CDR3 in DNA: TGTGCCAGCGGAAGACAGGGGAGCACAGATACGCAGTATTTT.

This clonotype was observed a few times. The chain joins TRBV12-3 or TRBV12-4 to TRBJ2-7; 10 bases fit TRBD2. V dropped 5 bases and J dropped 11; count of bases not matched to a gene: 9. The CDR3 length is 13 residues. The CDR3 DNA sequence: TGTGCCAGCAGTCTAGGACTAGCGGTGGCAGAGTACTTC. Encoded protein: CASSLGLAVAEYF.